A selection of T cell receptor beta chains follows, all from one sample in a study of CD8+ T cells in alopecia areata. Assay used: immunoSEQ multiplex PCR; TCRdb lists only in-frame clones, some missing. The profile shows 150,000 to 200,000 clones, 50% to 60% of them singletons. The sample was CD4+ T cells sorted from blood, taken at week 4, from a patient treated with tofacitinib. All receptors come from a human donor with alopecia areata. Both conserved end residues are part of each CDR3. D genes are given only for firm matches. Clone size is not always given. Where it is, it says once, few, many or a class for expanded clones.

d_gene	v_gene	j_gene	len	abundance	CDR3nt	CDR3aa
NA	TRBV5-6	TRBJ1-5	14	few	TGTGCCAGCAGCTTCCGGTCGGGCCATCAGCCCCAGCATTTT	CASSFRSGHQPQHF
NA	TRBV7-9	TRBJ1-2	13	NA	TGTGCCGGAGAATATCCTACAGGGAATGGCTACACCTTC	CAGEYPTGNGYTF
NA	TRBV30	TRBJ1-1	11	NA	TGTGCCGGAGACGGGAACACTGAAGCTTTCTTT	CAGDGNTEAFF
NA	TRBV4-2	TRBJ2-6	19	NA	TGTGCCAGCAGCCCCAAGATCGGTGGAGGATCTCTAGGGGCCAACGTCCTGACTTTC	CASSPKIGGGSLGANVLTF
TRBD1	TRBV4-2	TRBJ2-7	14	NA	TGTGCCAGCAGGCCGGGACAGGGGGTCTACGAGCAGTACTTC	CASRPGQGVYEQYF
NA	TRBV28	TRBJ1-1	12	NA	TGTGCCAGCAGTTTCTCTTCCCCTGAAGCTTTCTTT	CASSFSSPEAFF
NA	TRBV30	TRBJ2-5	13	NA	TGTGCCTGGAGTGTATTGGGAATCGAGACCCAGTACTTC	CAWSVLGIETQYF
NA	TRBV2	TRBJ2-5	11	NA	TGTGCCAGCACCGGCGGAGAGACCCAGTACTTC	CASTGGETQYF
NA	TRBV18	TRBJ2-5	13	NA	TGTGCCAGCTCACCGGGTGGCCAAGAGACCCAGTACTTC	CASSPGGQETQYF
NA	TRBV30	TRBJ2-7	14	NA	TGTGCCTGGATGAGGGCAGGGTTGGAAGGCCGGCAGTACTTC	CAWMRAGLEGRQYF
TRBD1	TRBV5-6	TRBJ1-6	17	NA	TGTGCCAGCAGCGGATGGGACAGGGTATCGGGAGATTCACCCCTCCACTTT	CASSGWDRVSGDSPLHF
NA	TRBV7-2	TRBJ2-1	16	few	TGTGCCAGCAGCGTAGGGTCGGACCGGAGGTACAATGAGCAGTTCTTC	CASSVGSDRRYNEQFF
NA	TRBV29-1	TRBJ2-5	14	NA	TGCAGCGTAAAAAAAGGGGGTCGACAAGAGACCCAGTACTTC	CSVKKGGRQETQYF
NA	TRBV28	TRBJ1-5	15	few	TGTGCCAGCAGGACTGGGGGCTGGCGCAATCAGCCCCAGCATTTT	CASRTGGWRNQPQHF
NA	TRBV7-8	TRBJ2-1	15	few	TGTGCCAGCAGCCCAGAACAGGGCTCCTACAATGAGCAGTTCTTC	CASSPEQGSYNEQFF
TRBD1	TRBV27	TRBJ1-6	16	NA	TGTGCCAGCAGCGTCTCAGGGGGGACCTATAATTCACCCCTCCACTTT	CASSVSGGTYNSPLHF
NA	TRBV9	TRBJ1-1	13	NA	TGTGCCAGCAGCGTAGTGTCGAACACTGAAGCTTTCTTT	CASSVVSNTEAFF
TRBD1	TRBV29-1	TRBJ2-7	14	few	TGCAGCGTGCAACGGACAGGGCCCTCCTACGAGCAGTACTTC	CSVQRTGPSYEQYF
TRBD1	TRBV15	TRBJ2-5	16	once	TGTGCCACCAGCAGAGGCGGGACAGGGGGTAAGGAGACCCAGTACTTC	CATSRGGTGGKETQYF
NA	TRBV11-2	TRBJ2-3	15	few	TGTGCCAGCAGCGGCCGGGACGGCCCCACAGATACGCAGTATTTT	CASSGRDGPTDTQYF
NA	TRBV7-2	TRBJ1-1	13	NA	TGTGCCAGCAGCTTAGCGTTGACCACTGAAGCTTTCTTT	CASSLALTTEAFF
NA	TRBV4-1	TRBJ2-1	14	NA	TGCGCCAGCCAAAGGGGGAGCTCCTACAATGAGCAGTTCTTC	CASQRGSSYNEQFF
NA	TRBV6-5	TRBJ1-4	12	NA	TGTGCCAGCAGTTTGCGTGGGGAAAAACTGTTTTTT	CASSLRGEKLFF
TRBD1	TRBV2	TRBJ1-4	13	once	TGTGCCAGCAGTGAAGGTTCAGGGGGTAAACTGTTTTTT	CASSEGSGGKLFF
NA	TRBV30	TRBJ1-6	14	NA	TGTGCCTGGAGTACCGGGACCCAGAATTCACCCCTCCACTTT	CAWSTGTQNSPLHF
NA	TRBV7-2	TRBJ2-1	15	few	TGTGCCAGCAGCTTACGCACTCCAATTTACAATGAGCAGTTCTTC	CASSLRTPIYNEQFF
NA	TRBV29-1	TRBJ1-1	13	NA	TGCAGCGCCCGTGGCGGGAAGGACACTGAAGCTTTCTTT	CSARGGKDTEAFF
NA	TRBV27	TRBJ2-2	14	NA	TGTGCCAGCAGTCTCCGGGGTGGGTCCGGGGAGCTGTTTTTT	CASSLRGGSGELFF
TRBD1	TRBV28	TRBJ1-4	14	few	TGTGCCAGCAGTTCCAACAGGGGGGGTGAAAAACTGTTTTTT	CASSSNRGGEKLFF
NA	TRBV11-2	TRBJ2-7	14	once	TGTGCCAGCAGCTACAGAAGTCCAACCTACGAGCAGTACTTC	CASSYRSPTYEQYF
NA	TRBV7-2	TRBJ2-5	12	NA	TGTGCCAGCAGAGGGGACCAAGAGACCCAGTACTTC	CASRGDQETQYF
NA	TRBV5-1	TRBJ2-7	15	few	TGCGCCAGCAGCCCGACCCTGGGATCCTCCTACGAGCAGTACTTC	CASSPTLGSSYEQYF
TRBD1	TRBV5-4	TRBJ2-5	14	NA	TGTGCCAGCAGCACGACAGGGACCCAAGAGACCCAGTACTTC	CASSTTGTQETQYF
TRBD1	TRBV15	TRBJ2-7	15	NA	TGTGCCACCAGCAGAGGAATGGCAGGGGGCCACGAGCAGTACTTC	CATSRGMAGGHEQYF
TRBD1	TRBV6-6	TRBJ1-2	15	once	TGTGCCAGCAGCCCAGGACAGGCCCGGGGCTATGGCTACACCTTC	CASSPGQARGYGYTF
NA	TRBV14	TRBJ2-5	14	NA	TGTGCCAGCAGCCAAGATCTGCAGAGCGAGACCCAGTACTTC	CASSQDLQSETQYF
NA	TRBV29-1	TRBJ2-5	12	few	TGCAGCGCCGTCAGGGGGGAAGAGACCCAGTACTTC	CSAVRGEETQYF